The 23 T cell receptor beta chains given below trace back to one sample, sequenced in a study of T-cell reconstitution after alpha-beta-depleted transplantation in children. A TCRbeta library incorporating unique molecular identifiers was prepared. MiXCR, run by TCRdb on the PCR reads, gives a single entry per CDR3 protein. The table includes approximately 170,000 distinct CDR3 sequences, around 10% detected once. Sequenced material: PBMCs, taken before TCRalphabeta/CD19-depleted stem cell transplant. The source is a boy aged 2-9 years with acute myeloid leukemia, due to receive a stem cell transplant.

The sample holds many counts of this clonotype. The gene calls are TRBV12-3 or TRBV12-4 and TRBJ1-1; D ambiguous. V was pared by 3 bases and J by 1 base, with 12 bases between. The CDR3 length is 15 residues. CDR3 bases: TGTGCCAGCAGTTTGGAGGCTCTGGGGAACACTGAAGCTTTCTTT. Translation gives CASSLEALGNTEAFF.

The rearrangement links TRBV30 to TRBJ1-2, with D maybe TRBD1 (5 bases). The CDR3 length is 11 residues. CDR1 and CDR2 from the germline V gene are GTSNPN and SVGIG (reference sequence). Trimming removed 4 bases at V and 7 bases at J, with 10 bases between. The chain's CDR3 is CAWTGGGGYTF. As DNA, the CDR3 is TGTGCCTGGACGGGGGGAGGTGGCTACACCTTC. Looking up the rest from reference TRBV30 and TRBJ1-2 gives the full variable domain: SQTIHQWPATLVQPVGSPLSLECTVEGTSNPNLYWYRQAAGRGLQLLFYSVGIGQISSEVPQNLSASRPQDRQFILSSKKLLLSDSGFYLCAWTGGGGYTFGSGTRLTVV.

In its sample, this clonotype was seen once. One end of the junction fails to match germline, which may point to a read error. This rearrangement joins TRBV12-3 or TRBV12-4 to TRBJ2-6; no clear D gene. The CDR3 is 18 residues long. The CDR3 region is CACSLESRPGSGANVLTF. The CDR3 region has the DNA TGTGCCTGCAGTTTAGAGTCCCGGCCCGGGTCTGGGGCCAACGTCCTGACTTTC.

There are many counts of this clonotype. As DNA, the CDR3 is TGTGCCAGCAGTTACTCGGCCCCTGTGATGGGGGAGCTGTTTTTT. Protein: CASSYSAPVMGELFF. The rearrangement links TRBV6-5 to TRBJ2-2; D gene unclear. V dropped 0 bases and J dropped 8 bases, with 13 bases sitting between them. From germline, CDR1 is MNHEY and CDR2 SVGAGI. The CDR3 sequence is 15 residues long.

As to this clonotype: Possible read error: a much larger clone is one base away. The V gene is TRBV12-3 or TRBV12-4, the J gene TRBJ2-1; 9 bases are shared with TRBD1. V lost 0 bases and J lost 8; bases outside the gene matches: 11. The length of the CDR3 is 17 residues. The CDR3 bases are TGTGCCAGCAGTTTAGCCCCCCTCGGGACAGGGTTTTATGAGCAGTTCTTC. Residues: CASSLAPLGTGFYEQFF.

This clonotype was seen ten or more times. The genes are TRBV11-1 and TRBJ2-2, with D possibly being TRBD2 (7 bases). The germline V gene encodes CDR1 SGHAT and CDR2 FQDESV (reference sequence). The CDR3 is 16 residues long. Trimming cost V 6 bases and J 7 bases, with 21 bases left between them. In DNA form, the CDR3 reads TGTGCCAGCAGACTCGGAGTGGGGGGGCATGTCGGGGAGCTGTTTTTT. It codes for CASRLGVGGHVGELFF.

This clonotype was observed at least ten times. DNA for the CDR3: TGCGCCAGCAGCACGGGGGACCATTACAATGAGCAGTTCTTC. Translation: CASSTGDHYNEQFF. V is TRBV5-1 and J is TRBJ2-1; maybe TRBD2 (6 bases). This CDR3 region has 14 residues. Germline lookup yields CDR1 SGHRS and CDR2 YFSETQ. Trimming shortened V by 4 bases and J by 4 bases, and 12 bases separated the two germline ends.

This clonotype has just a few counts. This chain joins TRBV2 and TRBJ1-6; D is perhaps TRBD1 (6 bases). This CDR3 is built from 15 residues. Trimming shortened V by 4 bases and J by 9 bases, and 16 bases separated the two germline ends. CDR1 and CDR2 from the germline V gene are SNHLY and FYNNEI. CDR3 sequence (DNA): TGTGCCAGCAGTGTGGGGACGGCAGGGGTTTCACCCCTCCACTTT. Its translation is CASSVGTAGVSPLHF.

The sample holds many counts of this clonotype. The V and J genes are TRBV7-2 and TRBJ1-2; the D is unclear. The CDR3 sequence is 11 residues long. CDR1 and CDR2 from the germline V gene are SGHTA and FQGNSA. The V gene lost 5 bases and the J gene lost 3 bases, with 4 bases spanning the gap. CDR3 loop: CASSQYYGYTF. The CDR3 DNA is TGTGCCAGCAGCCAGTACTATGGCTACACCTTC.

This clonotype was seen repeatedly, ten times or more. The chain uses TRBV3-1 and TRBJ2-3, with TRBD2 as a possible D gene (6 bases). Between the trimmed V and J ends, which lost 0 bases and 2 bases, there was a span of 18 bases. The CDR3 is 18 residues long. The germline V gene has CDR1 LGHDT and CDR2 YNNKEL (reference sequence). CDR3 loop: CASSQEGTADLDTDTQYF. The CDR3 nucleotides read TGTGCCAGCAGCCAAGAGGGGACTGCCGATTTAGACACAGATACGCAGTATTTT.

This clonotype was observed many times. In DNA form, the CDR3 reads TGCAGCGTTGAAACACTGAGCGATACCAACACTGAAGCTTTCTTT. Amino acids: CSVETLSDTNTEAFF. This rearrangement joins TRBV29-1 to TRBJ1-1; no firm D call. The ends were cut back, 2 bases at V and 2 bases at J, with 15 bases in the middle. The CDR3 spans 15 residues. CDR1 and CDR2 (germline): SQVTM, ANQGSEA.

This clonotype was counted ten times or more. This chain links TRBV29-1 with TRBJ2-1; D may be TRBD1 (5 bases). The CDR3 contains 14 residues. V shed 2 bases and J shed 6 bases, with 14 bases lying between them. Germline CDR1 SQVTM, CDR2 ANQGSEA. CDR3 in amino acids: CSVETRADFNEQFF. The CDR3 bases are TGCAGCGTTGAAACCAGGGCGGATTTCAATGAGCAGTTCTTC.

This clonotype was recorded many times. The chain employs TRBV12-3 or TRBV12-4 and TRBJ2-3, with D perhaps being TRBD1 or TRBD2 (6 bases each). Trimming stripped 5 bases from V and 1 base from J, with 16 bases between. The CDR3 spans 16 residues. CDR3 protein: CASSPSGATGTDTQYF. CDR3 bases: TGTGCCAGCAGTCCCTCGGGGGCGACTGGCACAGATACGCAGTATTTT.

This clonotype was counted many times. V usage is TRBV7-9 and J usage is TRBJ2-7, with a possible D match to TRBD1 (6 bases). This CDR3 spans 15 amino acids. CDR1 SEHNR and CDR2 FQNEAQ come from the germline V gene (reference sequence). With 4 bases removed from V and 6 bases from J, the gap between germline ends came to 19 bases. The CDR3 nucleotides read TGTGCCAGCAGCTCCCCGCGATCCAGGGGCGGCGAGCAGTACTTC. Translating gives CASSSPRSRGGEQYF.

In its sample, this clonotype was seen many times. The chain is built from TRBV7-3 and TRBJ2-2; D is undetermined. The V end lost 1 base, the J end lost 4 bases, and 7 bases lay between the germline ends. This CDR3 is 14 amino acids long. Germline values: CDR1 SGHTA, CDR2 FQGTGA. The CDR3 DNA sequence: TGTGCCAGCAGCTTAATCGGATCCACCGGGGAGCTGTTTTTT. Its protein product is CASSLIGSTGELFF.

Regarding this clonotype: A read error may explain this, as a much larger clone is one base away. The chain joins TRBV5-1 to TRBJ1-3; D may be TRBD1 (5 bases). V lost 10 bases and J 0 bases, leaving 14 bases between the germline ends. From germline, CDR1 is SGHRS and CDR2 YFSETQ. The CDR3 sequence is 14 residues long. In DNA form, the CDR3 reads TGCGCCGGCACCACGGGACTCTCTGGAAACACCATATATTTT. The encoded protein is CAGTTGLSGNTIYF.

This clonotype was seen at least ten times. V usage is TRBV27 and J usage is TRBJ2-7; 8 bases line up with TRBD2. Trimming removed 3 bases from V and 3 bases from J; junction bases left unmatched: 4. In germline, CDR1 is MNHEY, CDR2 SMNVEV (reference sequence). The CDR3 extends over 14 amino acids. Written as DNA, the CDR3 is TGTGCCAGCAGTTTCAACCTAGCGGGCTACGAGCAGTACTTC. This encodes CASSFNLAGYEQYF.

This clonotype was counted ten times or more. J is TRBJ2-3 and V is TRBV20-1, with 7 bases fitting TRBD2. The V gene end was trimmed by 1 base and the J gene end by 3 bases; junction bases not matched to a gene: 4. The CDR3 is made up of 14 amino acids. Germline V gene sequence: CDR1 DFQATT, CDR2 SNEGSKA (reference sequence). CDR3 DNA sequence: TGCAGTGCTAGAGCGGGAGGTGTTACAGATACGCAGTATTTT. It yields the protein CSARAGGVTDTQYF.

This chain links TRBV30 with TRBJ2-7; D is unclear. Germline V gives CDR1 GTSNPN, CDR2 SVGIG (reference sequence). Between the trimmed V and J ends, which lost 3 bases and 4 bases, there was a span of 7 bases. The CDR3 loop spans 11 amino acids. Here the CDR3 DNA reads TGTGCCTGGAGCGACGCATACGAGCAGTACTTC. Amino acids: CAWSDAYEQYF.

This clonotype was observed many times. The chain joins TRBV5-1 to TRBJ1-2, with D unclear. From germline, CDR1 is SGHRS and CDR2 YFSETQ. This CDR3 contains 13 residues. V dropped 0 bases and J dropped 6 bases, with 9 bases sitting between them. The CDR3 nucleotides are TGCGCCAGCAGCTTGGACCCGGGAGATGGCTACACCTTC. Translation: CASSLDPGDGYTF.

In its sample, this clonotype was seen many times. This chain connects TRBV15 to TRBJ2-1; D possibly corresponds to TRBD2 (6 bases). The CDR3 covers 13 residues. Trimming removed 0 bases from V and 9 bases from J, with 9 bases in between. Germline V gene data show CDR1 as LNHNV and CDR2 as YYDKDF (reference sequence). The CDR3 spells CATSREGLGEQFF. CDR3 DNA sequence: TGTGCCACCAGCAGAGAGGGACTGGGTGAGCAGTTCTTC.

In this sample, this clonotype turned up many times. The chain links TRBV20-1 to TRBJ1-1; D remains unclear. This CDR3 has 13 residues. Between the trimmed V and J ends, which lost 1 base and 0 bases, there was a span of 6 bases. Germline V gives CDR1 DFQATT, CDR2 SNEGSKA (reference sequence). The CDR3 bases are TGCAGTGCTAGAGTTTCCGTGAACACTGAAGCTTTCTTT. This encodes CSARVSVNTEAFF.

This clonotype came up many times. V and J are TRBV5-1 and TRBJ2-7; 8 nucleotides line up with TRBD1. The V gene end was trimmed by 3 bases and the J gene end by 3 bases; junction bases not matched to a gene: 2. Germline loops: CDR1 SGHRS, CDR2 YFSETQ. The CDR3 runs 13 residues. The CDR3 reads CASSSGQGYEQYF. The CDR3 DNA is TGCGCCAGCAGCTCCGGACAGGGCTACGAGCAGTACTTC.